A single sample gave rise to the 5 T cell receptor beta chains below, sequenced in a study of blood T cell repertoires in COVID-19. Only in-frame clones appear in the TCRdb table, and some are missing; sequencing was by immunoSEQ multiplex PCR. The sample has 150,000 or so clones, about 79% seen once. Sequencing was carried out using PBMCs or T cells enriched from blood (not recorded which). The receptors were sampled from a woman aged 45-65 years who had recovered from COVID-19.

The chain has TRBV19 and TRBJ1-5, with a possible D match to TRBD1 (6 bases). The V gene's germline CDR1 is LNHDA and CDR2 SQIVND (reference sequence). V lost 6 bases and J 6 bases, leaving 15 bases between the germline ends. CDR3 size: 14 residues. The DNA of the CDR3 is TGTGCCAGTAGGCTTAACAGGGTCGGTCAGCCCCAGCATTTT. Residues: CASRLNRVGQPQHF.

This chain joins TRBV5-8 and TRBJ2-3; D remains unclear. Germline V gives CDR1 SGHTS, CDR2 YDEGEE. The CDR3 runs to 16 residues. Trimming pared 1 base from V and 0 bases from J, leaving 12 bases between. The CDR3 DNA is TGTGCCAGCAGCTTGAAACGGTCACCTAGCACAGATACGCAGTATTTT. It is translated as CASSLKRSPSTDTQYF.

The V call is TRBV7-9, the J call TRBJ2-7; possibly TRBD1 for D (5 bases). Germline CDR1 and CDR2: SEHNR and FQNEAQ (reference sequence). CDR3 length: 10 amino acids. V was cut by 5 bases and J by 7 bases, with 6 bases left in between. This chain's CDR3 is CASSKGEQYF. The CDR3 region has the DNA TGTGCCAGCAGCAAGGGGGAGCAGTACTTC.

The gene calls are TRBV4-2 and TRBJ2-2, with 7 bases aligning to TRBD2. Germline CDR1 reads LGHNA; CDR2 reads YNFKEQ. Trimming removed 1 base from V and 6 bases from J; junction bases left unmatched: 5. The CDR3 runs to 15 residues. The CDR3 nucleotides are TGTGCCAGCAGCCAAGTGACTAGCAGTCCCGGGGAGCTGTTTTTT. Amino acid sequence: CASSQVTSSPGELFF.

Concerning this clone itself: Other DNA sequences in the same sample also yield this CDR3. The J gene is TRBJ1-1, the V gene TRBV5-1; D is undetermined. Germline-derived CDR1 and CDR2 are SGHRS and YFSETQ. The CDR3 extends over 13 amino acids. V was shortened by 5 bases and J by 1 base, with 9 bases between the two germline ends. The CDR3 DNA follows: TGCGCCAGCAGTCAGAACAAGAACACTGAAGCTTTCTTT. Translating it yields CASSQNKNTEAFF.